This is a list of T cell receptor beta chains from one sample in a study of T cells in narcolepsy. The protocol was immunoSEQ multiplex PCR, while the TCRdb copy is restricted to in-frame clones and leaves out a portion. Among over 25,000 clones, approximately 85% were seen once, and the ten largest hold less than 8.5%. What was sequenced was memory (CD45RA-) CD4+ T cells from blood. These receptors came from a human donor in good health. CDR3s include the opening cysteine and the closing phenylalanine or tryptophan.

v_call: TRBV27; j_call: TRBJ2-1; cdr3_aa: CATRRQSYNEQFF
v_call: TRBV15; j_call: TRBJ2-5; cdr3_aa: CATSTGGGGNQETQYF
v_call: TRBV5-1; j_call: TRBJ1-1; cdr3_aa: CASSGGFNTEAFF
v_call: TRBV4-1; j_call: TRBJ1-4; cdr3_aa: CASSQDGGGGREKLFF
v_call: TRBV5-1; j_call: TRBJ1-6; cdr3_aa: CASSLEGNNSPLHF
v_call: TRBV2; j_call: TRBJ2-7; cdr3_aa: CASSEDSLEQYF
v_call: TRBV7-8; j_call: TRBJ1-1; cdr3_aa: CASSLLMNTEAFF
v_call: TRBV19; j_call: TRBJ2-2; cdr3_aa: CASRKGAEELFF
v_call: TRBV2; j_call: TRBJ2-5; cdr3_aa: CASRVTNGETQYF
v_call: TRBV5-1; j_call: TRBJ2-1; cdr3_aa: CASSLVGTGGGSSYNEQFF
v_call: TRBV9; j_call: TRBJ2-7; cdr3_aa: CASSVGQSGTYEQYF
v_call: TRBV18; j_call: TRBJ1-1; cdr3_aa: CASSPPPWGNEAFF
v_call: TRBV29-1; j_call: TRBJ2-7; cdr3_aa: CSVVDRSSYEQYF
v_call: TRBV28; j_call: TRBJ1-2; cdr3_aa: CASTAGGTRGGYTF
v_call: TRBV7-9; j_call: TRBJ2-1; cdr3_aa: CASSFRIGLAMHEQFF
v_call: TRBV9; j_call: TRBJ2-1; cdr3_aa: CASSVVSGGHVEQFF
v_call: TRBV7-9; j_call: TRBJ1-2; cdr3_aa: CASSLAGFDYGYTF
v_call: TRBV4-3; j_call: TRBJ2-1; cdr3_aa: CASSQDWGSNSYNEQFF
v_call: TRBV10-3; j_call: TRBJ2-1; cdr3_aa: CAISAGKGNEQFF
v_call: TRBV2; j_call: TRBJ2-5; cdr3_aa: CASSEERETQYF
v_call: TRBV10-3; j_call: TRBJ1-5; cdr3_aa: CAIRSGYGQPQHF
v_call: TRBV6-4; j_call: TRBJ2-3; cdr3_aa: CASSEVAGRTDTQYF
v_call: TRBV27; j_call: TRBJ1-1; cdr3_aa: CASSLSSLGPEAFF
v_call: TRBV9; j_call: TRBJ2-7; cdr3_aa: CASSVGGGLSYEQYF
v_call: TRBV29-1; j_call: -; cdr3_aa: CSVAGGRASNNEQFF
v_call: TRBV6-5; j_call: TRBJ2-7; cdr3_aa: CATAGLAGGSQQYF
v_call: TRBV2; j_call: TRBJ1-2; cdr3_aa: CASISHQGNYGYTF
v_call: TRBV6-1; j_call: TRBJ1-3; cdr3_aa: CASSETGRNTIYF
v_call: TRBV7-3; j_call: TRBJ2-7; cdr3_aa: CASSLSPTAGPQMF
v_call: TRBV12-5; j_call: TRBJ2-5; cdr3_aa: CASGPGGDQETQYF
v_call: TRBV9; j_call: TRBJ1-2; cdr3_aa: CASSPSGIGGYTF
v_call: TRBV4-3; j_call: TRBJ1-4; cdr3_aa: CASSARVGLAEKLFF
v_call: TRBV5-1; j_call: TRBJ2-3; cdr3_aa: CASNPSRGGTDTQYF
v_call: TRBV5-6; j_call: TRBJ1-2; cdr3_aa: CASSRGGAHGYTF
v_call: TRBV18; j_call: TRBJ2-5; cdr3_aa: CASSRQEKETQYF
v_call: TRBV6-1; j_call: TRBJ2-5; cdr3_aa: CASSDRLAGGPRAQYF
v_call: TRBV11-2; j_call: TRBJ1-1; cdr3_aa: CASSIRGGGTEAFF
v_call: TRBV6-5; j_call: TRBJ2-7; cdr3_aa: CASSYETREPPGEQYF
v_call: TRBV7-3; j_call: TRBJ2-1; cdr3_aa: CASSSGLAGGTGRNEQFF
v_call: TRBV18; j_call: TRBJ1-4; cdr3_aa: CASSPQRGSEKLFF
v_call: TRBV7-2; j_call: TRBJ1-3; cdr3_aa: CASSLGVRESGNTIYF
v_call: TRBV27; j_call: TRBJ2-7; cdr3_aa: CASSPGTAIYEQYF
v_call: TRBV29-1; j_call: TRBJ1-2; cdr3_aa: CSVGDRAYGYTF
v_call: TRBV7-2; j_call: TRBJ2-7; cdr3_aa: CASSAPGQGAYEQYF
v_call: TRBV30; j_call: TRBJ1-1; cdr3_aa: CAWSAPRTAMNTEAFF
v_call: TRBV19; j_call: TRBJ1-5; cdr3_aa: CASSRKRTLSGNQPQHF
v_call: TRBV4-1; j_call: TRBJ1-2; cdr3_aa: CASSRNDGMGGHDGYTF